These T cell receptor beta chains were read from a single sample in a study of blood T cell repertoires in COVID-19. The table came from immunoSEQ multiplex PCR; TCRdb's copy has only in-frame clones and leaves some out. The data show about 200,000 clones, roughly 82% seen once. The specimen sequenced was peripheral blood. The source is a woman aged 55 to 70 with COVID-19, enrolled during active disease. CDR3s include the opening cysteine and the closing phenylalanine or tryptophan. Fields, in order: V gene, D gene, clone size, J gene, CDR3 DNA, CDR3 protein. D genes are given only for firm matches. The size of a clone is reported for some rows only, either as once, few or many, or as a class for expanded clones.

TRBV2	TRBD1	few	TRBJ2-1	TGTGCCAGCAGTCGGACAGGGTCGAACAATGAGCAGTTCTTC	CASSRTGSNNEQFF
TRBV7-9	NA	few	TRBJ2-4	TGTGCCAGCAGCTTAGCGGTAGGCAGGGGTAACATTCAGTACTTC	CASSLAVGRGNIQYF
TRBV10-3	NA	NA	TRBJ2-1	TGTGCCATCTCGAGGGAAATCAATGAGCAGTTCTTC	CAISREINEQFF
TRBV14	NA	NA	TRBJ1-6	TGTGCCAGCAGCCAAGATCCCCAGGGTCGATCACCCCTCCACTTT	CASSQDPQGRSPLHF
TRBV2	NA	NA	TRBJ2-2	TGTGCCAGCAGTAGGGACACCGTCAACACCGGGGAGCTGTTTTTT	CASSRDTVNTGELFF
TRBV5-1	TRBD1	NA	TRBJ1-3	TGCGCCAGCAGCTTTTATAGGACAGGTACTGTCGCTGGAAACACCATATATTTT	CASSFYRTGTVAGNTIYF
TRBV5-4	TRBD2	NA	TRBJ2-1	TGTGCCAGCAGCTGGGGACTAGCGGGACCGGGTGGAGAGCAGTTCTTC	CASSWGLAGPGGEQFF
TRBV28	TRBD1	NA	TRBJ1-2	TGTGCCAGCCTCCGGGACAGGGGACCGTATGGCTACACCTTC	CASLRDRGPYGYTF
TRBV30	TRBD1	NA	TRBJ1-1	TGTGCCTGGGCAGGGGGCTTAGAGAACACTGAAGCTTTCTTT	CAWAGGLENTEAFF
TRBV28	NA	NA	TRBJ2-1	TGTGCCAGCAGTTTATCGGTATACCCAATCTACAATGAGCAGTTCTTC	CASSLSVYPIYNEQFF
TRBV18	TRBD1	NA	TRBJ1-1	TGTGCCAGCTCACCGGGAGCCCAGGGGGCCCGGAACACTGAAGCTTTCTTT	CASSPGAQGARNTEAFF
TRBV18	NA	NA	TRBJ2-7	TGTGCCAGCTCACCAGGGGCGGGAAATGGCGAGCAGTACTTC	CASSPGAGNGEQYF
TRBV19	NA	NA	TRBJ2-2	TGTGCCAGTAGTATTGACAGGCGGGTGGTCGCCGGGGAGCTGTTTTTT	CASSIDRRVVAGELFF
TRBV19	TRBD1	NA	TRBJ2-7	TGTGCCAGTAGTATAGACCGGACAGGCTCCTACGAGCAGTACTTC	CASSIDRTGSYEQYF
TRBV6-5	NA	NA	TRBJ1-6	TGTGCCAGCAGTTACGGGACAAGAGATTCACCCCTCCACTTT	CASSYGTRDSPLHF
TRBV11-2	TRBD1	NA	TRBJ2-2	TGTGCCAGCAGCACCCTGACAGGGGGAGATACCGGGGAGCTGTTTTTT	CASSTLTGGDTGELFF
TRBV6-5	TRBD1	NA	TRBJ2-2	TGTGCCAGCAGTCTTCGGACAGGGGCGGGGGAGCTGTTTTTT	CASSLRTGAGELFF
TRBV7-9	NA	NA	TRBJ2-1	TGTGCCAGCAGCTTAGTCCCCCATTACAATGAGCAGTTCTTC	CASSLVPHYNEQFF
TRBV11-2	NA	NA	TRBJ1-4	TGTGCCAGCAGCTTAGGCGGGGCCCCTAAGACCAATGAAAAACTGTTTTTT	CASSLGGAPKTNEKLFF
TRBV4-2	TRBD1	NA	TRBJ2-1	TGTGCCAGCAGCCTCTCCCTAGGGACAGGGTCCTTCAGCTCCTACAATGAGCAGTTCTTC	CASSLSLGTGSFSSYNEQFF
TRBV19	NA	NA	TRBJ1-1	TGTGCCAGTAGCCCCCCCGGGGGGTCGTCGGGTGAAGCTTTCTTT	CASSPPGGSSGEAFF
TRBV5-5	NA	NA	TRBJ2-2	TGTGCCAGCAGCTTCCGCACCGGGGAGCTGTTTTTT	CASSFRTGELFF
TRBV3-1/TRBV3-2	NA	once	TRBJ1-1	TGTGCCAGCAGCGGGTCGGGACACGATAACACTGAAGCTTTCTTT	CASSGSGHDNTEAFF
TRBV4-2	NA	NA	TRBJ1-2	TGTGCCAGCAGCCAAGATGTGCAGGCAGACTATGGCTACACCTTC	CASSQDVQADYGYTF
TRBV28	NA	few	TRBJ1-2	TGTGCCAGCAGTTTATTTCGGGGGGCGAATGACTATGGCTACACCTTC	CASSLFRGANDYGYTF
TRBV5-1	TRBD1	NA	TRBJ1-1	TGCGCCAGCAGCTTGTACAGGGGAGAGATGAACACTGAAGCTTTCTTT	CASSLYRGEMNTEAFF
TRBV5-4	TRBD2	few	TRBJ2-1	TGTGCCAGCAGCCCGGAACTAGCGGGCCAGGACAATGAGCAGTTCTTC	CASSPELAGQDNEQFF
TRBV5-1	NA	NA	TRBJ1-2	TGCGCCAGCAGCGCGGGGCGGGGAAGATATGGCTACACCTTC	CASSAGRGRYGYTF
TRBV7-3	TRBD1	NA	TRBJ2-5	TGTGCCAGCAGCGTGGGACAGACGTTGGGAGAGACCCAGTACTTC	CASSVGQTLGETQYF
TRBV11-2	TRBD2	NA	TRBJ2-2	TGTGCCAGCAGCTTTCGACTAGCGGGAGGGCGGAGCACCGGGGAGCTGTTTTTT	CASSFRLAGGRSTGELFF
TRBV19	NA	once	TRBJ2-6	TGTGCCAGTAGTTCGGGCTCTGGGGCCAACGTCCTGACTTTC	CASSSGSGANVLTF
TRBV20-1	NA	NA	TRBJ1-1	TGCAGTGCCAGTGAGTTCAGTATGAACACTGAAGCTTTCTTT	CSASEFSMNTEAFF
TRBV5-1	NA	NA	TRBJ1-2	TGCGCCAGCAGCTTGGACCCCGGGGGGGTTAACTATGGCTACACCTTC	CASSLDPGGVNYGYTF
TRBV7-9	NA	NA	TRBJ2-2	TGTGCCAGCAGCCGTCATGGGGCCGCGAACACCGGGGAGCTGTTTTTT	CASSRHGAANTGELFF
TRBV23-1	TRBD1	NA	TRBJ2-1	TGCGCCAGCAGTCAATCGTTCTCGGACAGGGGGCAAGACAATGAGCAGTTCTTC	CASSQSFSDRGQDNEQFF
TRBV18	NA	NA	TRBJ1-5	TGTGCCAGTGCGGCGGGGGCCGATAATCAGCCCCAGCATTTT	CASAAGADNQPQHF
TRBV4-3	NA	NA	TRBJ1-3	TGCGCCAGCAGCCAAGACAGGGCTGGAAACACCATATATTTT	CASSQDRAGNTIYF
TRBV27	NA	NA	TRBJ1-1	TGTGCCAGCAGAATCTCCGTGACAGAATGGGACACTGAAGCTTTCTTT	CASRISVTEWDTEAFF
TRBV14	TRBD1	NA	TRBJ2-7	TGTGCCAGCAGCCGGGACAGAGACTACGAGCAGTACTTC	CASSRDRDYEQYF
TRBV5-4	TRBD2	NA	TRBJ2-1	TGTGCCAGCAGCTTGGCCCGGTGGGGGGGCAATGAGCAGTTCTTC	CASSLARWGGNEQFF